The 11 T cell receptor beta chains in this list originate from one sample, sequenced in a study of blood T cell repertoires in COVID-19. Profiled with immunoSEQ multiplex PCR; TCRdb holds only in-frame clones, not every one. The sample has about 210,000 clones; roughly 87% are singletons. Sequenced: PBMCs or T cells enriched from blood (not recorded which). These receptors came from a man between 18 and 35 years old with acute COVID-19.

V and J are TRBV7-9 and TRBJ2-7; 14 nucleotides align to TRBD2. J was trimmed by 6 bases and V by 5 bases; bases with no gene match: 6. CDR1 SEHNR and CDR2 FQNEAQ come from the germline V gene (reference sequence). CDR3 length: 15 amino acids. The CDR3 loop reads CASSPGTSGSSEQYF. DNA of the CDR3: TGTGCCAGCAGCCCGGGGACTAGCGGGAGTAGCGAGCAGTACTTC.

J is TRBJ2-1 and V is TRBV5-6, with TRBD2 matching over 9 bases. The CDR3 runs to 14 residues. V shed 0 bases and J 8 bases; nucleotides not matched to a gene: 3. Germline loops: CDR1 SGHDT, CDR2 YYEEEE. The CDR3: CASSLVSGSYEQFF. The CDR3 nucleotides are TGTGCCAGCAGCTTGGTTAGCGGGAGCTATGAGCAGTTCTTC.

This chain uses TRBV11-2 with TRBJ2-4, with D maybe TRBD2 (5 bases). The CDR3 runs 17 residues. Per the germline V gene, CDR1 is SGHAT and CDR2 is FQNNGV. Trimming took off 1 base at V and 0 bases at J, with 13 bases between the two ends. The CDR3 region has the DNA TGTGCCAGCAGCTTAGCGACGGGGTCGCTAGCCAAAAACATTCAGTACTTC. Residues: CASSLATGSLAKNIQYF.

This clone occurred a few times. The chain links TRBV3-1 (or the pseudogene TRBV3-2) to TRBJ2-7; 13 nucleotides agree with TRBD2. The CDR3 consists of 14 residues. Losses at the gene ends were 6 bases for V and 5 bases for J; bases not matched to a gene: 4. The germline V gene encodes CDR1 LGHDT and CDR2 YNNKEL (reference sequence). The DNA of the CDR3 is TGTGCCAGCAGACCGGGACTAGCGGGAAACGAGCAGTACTTC. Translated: CASRPGLAGNEQYF.

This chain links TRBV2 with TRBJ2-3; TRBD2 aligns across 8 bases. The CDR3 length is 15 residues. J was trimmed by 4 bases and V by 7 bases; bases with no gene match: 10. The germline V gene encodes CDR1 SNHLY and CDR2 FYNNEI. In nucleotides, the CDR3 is TGTGCCAGCAAAACTAGCGGAGGGGTGCCAGATACGCAGTATTTT. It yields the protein CASKTSGGVPDTQYF.

DNA for the CDR3: TGTGCCAGCAGCTTCGACAGGGGTAATTCACCCCTCCACTTT. Its protein product is CASSFDRGNSPLHF. The chain uses TRBV2 and TRBJ1-6; 8 positions agree with TRBD1. V trimming: 6 bases; J trimming: 6 bases; junction bases outside the gene matches: 4. The CDR3 loop spans 14 amino acids. Germline loops: CDR1 SNHLY, CDR2 FYNNEI.

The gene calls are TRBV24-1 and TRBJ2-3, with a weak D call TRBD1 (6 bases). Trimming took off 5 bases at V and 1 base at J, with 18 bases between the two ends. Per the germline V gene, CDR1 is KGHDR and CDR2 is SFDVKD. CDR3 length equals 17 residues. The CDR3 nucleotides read TGTGCCACCAGTGGTTCAAACCGGGACACCCGCACAGATACGCAGTATTTT. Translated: CATSGSNRDTRTDTQYF.

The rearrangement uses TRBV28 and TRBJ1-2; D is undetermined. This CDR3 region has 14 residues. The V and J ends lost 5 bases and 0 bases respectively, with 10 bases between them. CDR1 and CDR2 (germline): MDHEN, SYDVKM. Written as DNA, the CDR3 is TGTGCCAGCAGTAGGCGGGGATCTAACTATGGCTACACCTTC. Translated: CASSRRGSNYGYTF.

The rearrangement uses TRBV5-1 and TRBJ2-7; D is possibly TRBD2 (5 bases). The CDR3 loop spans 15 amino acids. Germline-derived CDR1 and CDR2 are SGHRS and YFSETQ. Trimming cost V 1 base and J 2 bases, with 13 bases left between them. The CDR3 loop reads CASSLRRGGTYEQYF. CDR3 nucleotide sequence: TGCGCCAGCAGCTTGCGGCGAGGAGGTACCTACGAGCAGTACTTC.

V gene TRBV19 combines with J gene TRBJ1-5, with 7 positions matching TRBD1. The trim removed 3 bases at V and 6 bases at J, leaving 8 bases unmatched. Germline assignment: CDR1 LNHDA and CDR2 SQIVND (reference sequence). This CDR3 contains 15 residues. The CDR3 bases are TGTGCCAGTAGTATGGGACAGTTGGGGGGTCAGCCCCAGCATTTT. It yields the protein CASSMGQLGGQPQHF.

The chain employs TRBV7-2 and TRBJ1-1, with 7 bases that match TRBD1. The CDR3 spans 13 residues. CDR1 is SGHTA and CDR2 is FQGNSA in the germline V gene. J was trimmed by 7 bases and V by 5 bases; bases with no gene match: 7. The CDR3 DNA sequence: TGTGCCAGCAGCCTACAGGGGTCGAGTGAAGCTTTCTTT. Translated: CASSLQGSSEAFF. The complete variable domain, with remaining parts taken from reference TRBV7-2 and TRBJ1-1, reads GAGVSQSPSNKVTEKGKDVELRCDPISGHTALYWYRQSLGQGLEFLIYFQGNSAPDKSGLPSDRFSAERTGGSVSTLTIQRTQQEDSAVYLCASSLQGSSEAFFGQGTRLTVV.